This T cell receptor beta chain was documented in a study of T cell responses to AZD1222 COVID-19 vaccine. Study results and limitations: Only a handful of AZD1222 recipients, more than 5 in all, had baseline seropositivity. Regions 160-218 and 743-854 dominated among vaccine-associated CD4 TCRs spanning spike. Spike-specific TCR breadth and depth went up after people got two AZD1222 doses. Most donors were white British, females outnumbered males, and clonal diversity was possibly underestimated.

About this clone itself: What it binds is not known.

The CDR3 totals 13 residues. Looked up from germline, CDR1 is SGHRS and CDR2 is YFSETQ. V gave up 4 bases and J gave up 8 bases, with 12 bases separating them. The protocol was immunoSEQ multiplex PCR, while the TCRdb copy is restricted to in-frame clones and leaves out a portion. The sample includes more than 95,000 clones, 80% to 95% of them seen just once. The source was peripheral blood, collected on day 0 of MenACWY control vaccination. The gene calls are TRBV5-1 and TRBJ2-2; D is uncertain. The TCR was taken from an adult in good health. This CDR3 reads CASSLDQSGELFF. CDR3 DNA sequence: TGCGCCAGCAGCCTAGATCAGTCGGGGGAGCTGTTTTTT.